The source of this T cell receptor (beta chain) is a study of blood T cell repertoires in COVID-19. Study-wide background: From T cells, B-cell-depleted T cells, or PBMCs came the material, which was cDNA or gDNA.

Original analysis: It was from reference gene primer amplification that nucleated cell counts were estimated. This table comes from immunoSEQ multiplex PCR, and its TCRdb copy is limited to in-frame clones, with some not included. V, J and clone size are those of that table, while D and trimming were read from the DNA. The profile shows 140,000 to 150,000 clones, about 90% of them singletons. Trimming took 1 base from V and 3 from J; bases not matched to a gene: 3. Germline V CDR1 and CDR2: LGHNA, YNFKEQ. CDR3 length: 15 amino acids. This clone was seen only once. The rearrangement uses TRBV4-2 and TRBJ2-3; TRBD2 aligns across 8 bases. This TCR was sampled from a woman between 45 and 60 years old with acute or convalescent COVID-19. Input material: peripheral blood. The CDR3 protein is CASSQVGGATDTQYF. In nucleotides, the CDR3 is TGTGCCAGCAGCCAAGTCGGGGGGGCAACAGATACGCAGTATTTT.